Below, 20 T cell receptor beta chains from the same sample are listed, as sequenced in a study of neurological immune-mediated disorders. TCRdb re-analysed the 5' RACE reads in MiXCR, keeping a single row per CDR3 protein. The sample contains about 38,000 distinct CDR3 sequences, 4.8% of which appear only once. The sequenced material came from CD4+ T cells from blood. These receptors all stem from a man younger than 30 in good health.

The chain joins TRBV5-4 to TRBJ1-4; D remains ambiguous. The germline V gene encodes CDR1 SGHNT and CDR2 YYREEE (reference sequence). Trimming left V 5 bases short and J 5 bases short, with 7 bases between. The CDR3 runs to 12 residues. CDR3 loop: CASRGDNEKLFF. CDR3 nucleotides: TGTGCCAGCAGGGGTGACAATGAAAAACTGTTTTTT.

This clonotype came up many times. The chain uses TRBV29-1 and TRBJ1-2, with D unresolved. Trimming pared 1 base from V and 7 bases from J, leaving 13 bases between. This CDR3 is 13 amino acids long. Germline V gives CDR1 SQVTM, CDR2 ANQGSEA. CDR3 in DNA: TGCAGCGTTGAAGCTTCAGCTCCGGGTGGCTACACCTTC. Protein: CSVEASAPGGYTF.

This clonotype was recorded at least ten times. The chain combines TRBV7-2 with TRBJ2-7; tentatively, D is TRBD1 (6 bases). Trimming left V 6 bases short and J 4 bases short, with 7 bases between. This CDR3 has 11 residues. CDR1 is SGHTA, CDR2 FQGNSA, per germline. CDR3 in amino acids: CASRQGYEQYF. DNA of the CDR3: TGTGCCAGCAGACAGGGTTACGAGCAGTACTTC.

This clonotype was counted many times. This rearrangement joins TRBV14 to TRBJ1-3, with D unclear. This CDR3 is built from 16 residues. The V and J ends lost 3 bases and 0 bases respectively, with 12 bases between them. The germline CDR1 and CDR2 sequences are SGHDN and FVKESK. The DNA of the CDR3 is TGTGCCAGCAGCCAGCAAGACCTTCTCTCTGGAAACACCATATATTTT. Encoded protein: CASSQQDLLSGNTIYF.

This clonotype showed up many times. V and J are TRBV10-2 and TRBJ1-2; D call uncertain. The V and J ends lost 6 bases and 8 bases respectively, with 28 bases between them. Germline lookup yields CDR1 WSHSY and CDR2 SAAADI. The CDR3 is 17 amino acids. CDR3 in amino acids: CASRKLIPTKNSYGYTF. DNA of the CDR3: TGCGCCAGCAGAAAACTTATACCGACAAAAAACTCTTACGGCTACACCTTC.

The chain couples TRBV5-1 to TRBJ2-3; TRBD1 is a possible D gene (6 bases). Germline V gene sequence: CDR1 SGHRS, CDR2 YFSETQ. Trimming cost V 4 bases and J 7 bases, with 10 bases left between them. This CDR3 is built from 12 residues. Here the CDR3 reads CASSPGQNTQYF. Here the CDR3 DNA reads TGCGCCAGCAGCCCCGGACAGAATACGCAGTATTTT.

This clonotype was counted many times. The chain employs TRBV3-1 and TRBJ1-1, with D possibly being TRBD1 (5 bases). CDR3 length equals 14 residues. V was trimmed by 6 bases and J by 4 bases, leaving 15 bases between them. Germline V lookup: CDR1 LGHDT, CDR2 YNNKEL (reference sequence). In nucleotides, the CDR3 is TGTGCCAGCAGGCAATGGATCGGGGGCACTGAAGCTTTCTTT. Its protein is CASRQWIGGTEAFF. The full variable domain, its missing parts supplied by reference TRBV3-1 and TRBJ1-1, is DTAVSQTPKYLVTQMGNDKSIKCEQNLGHDTMYWYKQDSKKFLKIMFSYNNKELIINETVPNRFSPKSPDKAHLNLHINSLELGDSAVYFCASRQWIGGTEAFFGQGTRLTVV.

This clonotype has at least ten counts. The rearrangement links TRBV7-2 to TRBJ2-7; no clear D. This CDR3 spans 14 amino acids. V was shortened by 6 bases and J by 4 bases, with 16 bases between the two germline ends. Germline V gene lookup returns CDR1 SGHTA and CDR2 FQGNSA. CDR3 sequence: CASSFGLVTYEQYF. The CDR3 nucleotides are TGTGCCAGCAGTTTCGGATTGGTGACTTACGAGCAGTACTTC.

Many counts were recorded for this clonotype. V is TRBV18 and J is TRBJ1-2; 12 positions agree with TRBD1. The CDR3 runs 19 residues. Germline-derived CDR1 and CDR2 are KGHSH and LQKENI. V lost 3 bases to trimming and J lost 1 base; unmatched junction nucleotides: 12. CDR3 region: CASSPLGPGTGGNNYGYTF. The CDR3 nucleotides are TGTGCCAGCTCACCTCTCGGTCCCGGGACAGGGGGCAATAACTATGGCTACACCTTC.

This clonotype has ten or more counts. This chain uses TRBV5-1 with TRBJ2-7; TRBD2 might be the D (5 bases). Trimming shortened V by 0 bases and J by 3 bases, and 13 bases separated the two germline ends. This CDR3 is built from 15 residues. CDR1 and CDR2 (germline): SGHRS, YFSETQ. CDR3 sequence (DNA): TGCGCCAGCAGCTTGGTGCGGGCAGCGAACTACGAGCAGTACTTC. Translation: CASSLVRAANYEQYF.

This clonotype appeared many times. This chain connects TRBV5-1 to TRBJ1-1; no reliable D call. Trimming removed 4 bases from V and 1 base from J, with 11 bases in between. The CDR3 loop spans 14 amino acids. The V gene's germline CDR1 is SGHRS and CDR2 YFSETQ. The CDR3 is CASSEDDGNTEAFF. In nucleotides, the CDR3 is TGCGCCAGCAGCGAGGACGATGGGAACACTGAAGCTTTCTTT.

This clonotype was counted many times. This sequence joins TRBV5-1 and TRBJ2-1; a weak D match, TRBD1 (5 bases). Germline-derived CDR1 and CDR2 are SGHRS and YFSETQ. This CDR3 is 13 amino acids long. With 4 bases removed from V and 3 bases from J, the gap between germline ends came to 8 bases. The CDR3 nucleotides read TGCGCCAGCAGCGCGGACATCTACAATGAGCAGTTCTTC. Residues: CASSADIYNEQFF.

This clonotype was counted only a few times. This rearrangement joins TRBV6-6 to TRBJ2-2; TRBD1 matches at 7 bases. The CDR3 length is 16 residues. V was pared by 7 bases and J by 6 bases, with 14 bases of the junction left unmatched. Per the germline V gene, CDR1 is MNHNY and CDR2 is SVGAGI (reference sequence). CDR3 sequence: CASTLRQGSIAGELFF. CDR3 coding DNA: TGTGCCAGCACTTTAAGACAGGGTTCGATCGCCGGGGAGCTGTTTTTT.

This clonotype has a count of ten or more. The chain recombines TRBV20-1 with TRBJ2-1; 9 bases align to TRBD2. The CDR3 consists of 14 residues. From germline, CDR1 is DFQATT and CDR2 SNEGSKA (reference sequence). The CDR3 reads CSVQRLADNNEQFF. The CDR3 nucleotides are TGCAGCGTTCAAAGACTAGCGGATAACAATGAGCAGTTCTTC.

This clonotype was observed many times. The CDR3 nucleotides are TGTGCCAGCAAAGGCGGCACTACCTACGAGCAGTACTTC. It is translated as CASKGGTTYEQYF. This chain joins TRBV12-3 or TRBV12-4 and TRBJ2-7; unclear D gene. This CDR3 spans 13 amino acids. The ends were cut back, 7 bases at V and 2 bases at J, with 12 bases in the middle.

This clonotype was counted ten times or more. The genes are TRBV7-9 and TRBJ1-1; D not resolved. Between the trimmed V and J ends, which lost 5 bases and 5 bases, there was a span of 12 bases. The CDR3 contains 13 residues. Germline V gene data show CDR1 as SEHNR and CDR2 as FQNEAQ (reference sequence). The CDR3 nucleotides are TGTGCCAGCAGCGTCGCGATGCTAACTGAAGCTTTCTTT. This codes for CASSVAMLTEAFF. The entire variable domain, with the rest obtained from reference TRBV7-9 and TRBJ1-1, is as follows: DTGVSQNPRHKITKRGQNVTFRCDPISEHNRLYWYRQTLGQGPEFLTYFQNEAQLEKSRLLSDRFSAERPKGSFSTLEIQRTEQGDSAMYLCASSVAMLTEAFFGQGTRLTVV.

This clonotype was seen at least ten times. The V and J genes are TRBV7-2 and TRBJ1-2; a possible D gene is TRBD1 (5 bases). Germline V CDR1 and CDR2: SGHTA, FQGNSA. The V end was cut by 2 bases, the J end by 4 bases, with 17 bases between. The CDR3 totals 16 residues. CDR3 coding DNA: TGTGCCAGCAGCTTACTGCAGGGTTTTTCGGTCTATGGCTACACCTTC. This encodes CASSLLQGFSVYGYTF.

The sample holds many counts of this clonotype. The chain links TRBV27 to TRBJ1-1, with D unclear. Germline-derived CDR1 and CDR2 are MNHEY and SMNVEV (reference sequence). The CDR3 loop spans 14 amino acids. V was pared by 8 bases and J by 1 base, with 14 bases between. CDR3 loop: CASPRGGKNTEAFF. DNA for the CDR3: TGTGCCAGCCCCCGGGGAGGGAAGAACACTGAAGCTTTCTTT.

On this clonotype: At one end, the junction sequence differs from germline, possibly due to a read error. V usage is TRBV12-3 or TRBV12-4 and J usage is TRBJ1-1; a possible D gene is TRBD1 (6 bases). The CDR3 covers 15 residues. DNA of the CDR3: TGCGCCAGCAGACCACTGGGGGCTGGGAACACTGAAGCTTTCTTT. Translated: CASRPLGAGNTEAFF.

This clonotype was detected ten times or more. The chain joins TRBV5-6 to TRBJ1-4, with D unclear. Trimming stripped 0 bases from V and 12 bases from J, with 12 bases between. CDR3 length: 13 residues. The V gene's germline CDR1 is SGHDT and CDR2 YYEEEE. CDR3 residues: CASSLEAGRQLFF. For the CDR3, the DNA is TGTGCCAGCAGCTTGGAAGCGGGTCGGCAACTGTTTTTT. The complete variable domain, with remaining parts taken from reference TRBV5-6 and TRBJ1-4, reads DAGVTQSPTHLIKTRGQQVTLRCSPKSGHDTVSWYQQALGQGPQFIFQYYEEEERQRGNFPDRFSGHQFPNYSSELNVNALLLGDSALYLCASSLEAGRQLFFGSGTQLSVL.